The 18 T cell receptor beta chains in this list originate from one sample, sequenced in a study of T cells in Graves' hyperthyroidism and ophthalmopathy. TCR beta CDR3 regions were amplified from RNA. The TCR CDR3 was amplified in a first-round RT-PCR using the HTBI primer set. TCRdb reprocessed the multiplex PCR reads via MiXCR and lists one record per CDR3 protein. The sample includes a few hundred thousand distinct CDR3 sequences, 15% to 18% of them seen just once. Sequencing input: blood. Receptors were obtained from a woman in her 30s with Graves' hyperthyroidism.

This clonotype was observed at least ten times. The chain is built from TRBV20-1 and TRBJ2-7; D call uncertain. V was shortened by 4 bases and J by 6 bases, with 13 bases between the two germline ends. The CDR3 has 12 amino acids. Germline CDR1 is DFQATT and CDR2 is SNEGSKA (reference sequence). The CDR3 is CSAIGVYLEQYF. CDR3 coding DNA: TGCAGTGCTATAGGCGTCTACCTCGAGCAGTACTTC.

A few counts support this clonotype. The chain is built from TRBV20-1 and TRBJ2-1; 7 bases are shared with TRBD2. J gave up 2 bases and V 1 base, and 5 bases lay outside the gene matches. Germline CDR1 and CDR2: DFQATT and SNEGSKA (reference sequence). This CDR3 is 15 amino acids long. This CDR3 is CSARGASGAYNEQFF. The CDR3 nucleotides are TGCAGTGCTAGAGGGGCTAGCGGAGCCTACAATGAGCAGTTCTTC.

This clonotype was detected many times. The rearrangement joins TRBV12-5 to TRBJ1-1, with D maybe TRBD1 (5 bases). V lost 2 bases and J lost 6, with 13 bases in between. The CDR3 sequence is 14 residues long. Germline lookup yields CDR1 LGHNT and CDR2 FRNRAP. CDR3 DNA: TGTGCTAGTGGTTTGCAGGGAGGAAGGGCTGAAGCTTTCTTT. As protein: CASGLQGGRAEAFF. Full variable domain (remainder filled in from reference TRBV12-5 and TRBJ1-1): DARVTQTPRHKVTEMGQEVTMRCQPILGHNTVFWYRQTMMQGLELLAYFRNRAPLDDSGMPKDRFSAEMPDATLATLKIQPSEPRDSAVYFCASGLQGGRAEAFFGQGTRLTVV.

CDR3 protein: CASKPSAELNTEAFF. The CDR3, as DNA: TGTGCCAGCAAACCATCGGCAGAACTGAACACTGAAGCTTTCTTT. The V gene is TRBV28, the J gene TRBJ1-1; D is uncertain. There are 15 residues in the CDR3. Germline CDR1 MDHEN, CDR2 SYDVKM. Trimming took 7 bases from V and 0 from J, leaving 15 bases between them.

The V and J genes are TRBV5-4 and TRBJ2-7; maybe TRBD2 (6 bases). Deletions cut 4 bases from V and 2 bases from J, with 16 bases between. The CDR3 is 15 amino acids. Germline V gives CDR1 SGHNT, CDR2 YYREEE (reference sequence). DNA for the CDR3: TGTGCCAGCAGCCCCTCCGGGACTGCTGCCTACGAGCAGTACTTC. Translation gives CASSPSGTAAYEQYF. Looking up the rest from reference TRBV5-4 and TRBJ2-7 gives the full variable domain: ETGVTQSPTHLIKTRGQQVTLRCSSQSGHNTVSWYQQALGQGPQFIFQYYREEENGRGNFPPRFSGLQFPNYSSELNVNALELDDSALYLCASSPSGTAAYEQYFGPGTRLTVT.

This clonotype showed up many times. The J gene is TRBJ1-2, the V gene TRBV18; TRBD1 is a possible D gene (5 bases). V lost 6 bases and J 6 bases, leaving 23 bases between the germline ends. CDR3 length: 16 residues. Looked up from germline, CDR1 is KGHSH and CDR2 is LQKENI. CDR3 loop: CASSHRGTGQINGYTF. The CDR3 nucleotides are TGTGCCAGCTCCCATCGGGGCACGGGGCAGATTAATGGCTACACCTTC.

This clonotype was detected many times. The chain uses TRBV7-9 and TRBJ2-3; 12 positions match TRBD2. Trimming at V came to 4 bases and at J to 2 bases, leaving 10 bases not matched to a gene. Germline CDR1 reads SEHNR; CDR2 reads FQNEAQ (reference sequence). The CDR3 sequence is 18 residues long. CDR3: CASSSPQGLAGITDTQYF. The CDR3 bases are TGTGCCAGCAGCTCGCCCCAAGGACTAGCGGGGATCACAGATACGCAGTATTTT. Filled out from reference TRBV7-9 and TRBJ2-3, the complete variable domain reads DTGVSQNPRHKITKRGQNVTFRCDPISEHNRLYWYRQTLGQGPEFLTYFQNEAQLEKSRLLSDRFSAERPKGSFSTLEIQRTEQGDSAMYLCASSSPQGLAGITDTQYFGPGTRLTVL.

The chain joins TRBV18 to TRBJ2-1; D ambiguous. Trimming stripped 1 base from V and 5 bases from J, with 6 bases between. CDR1 is KGHSH and CDR2 is LQKENI in the germline V gene. This CDR3 region has 13 residues. Here the CDR3 DNA reads TGTGCCAGCTCACCACTAGCAGACAATGAGCAGTTCTTC. This sequence encodes CASSPLADNEQFF.

In this sample, this clonotype turned up a few times. This chain joins TRBV7-2 and TRBJ1-1; 7 bases are shared with TRBD1. With V trimmed by 6 bases and J by 6 bases, 13 bases remained unmatched. This CDR3 is 15 amino acids long. Germline V gives CDR1 SGHTA, CDR2 FQGNSA. The CDR3 DNA sequence: TGTGCCAGCAGTTCCCCAACAGGGGTACTACCTGAAGCTTTCTTT. Translating gives CASSSPTGVLPEAFF.

This clonotype was found many times. The rearrangement links TRBV11-2 to TRBJ2-1; no definite D call. Germline assignment: CDR1 SGHAT and CDR2 FQNNGV. V lost 0 bases, J lost 10 bases, and 25 bases lay in between. This CDR3 has 18 amino acids. The CDR3 reads CASSLDSPPVPWQAEQFF. The CDR3 nucleotides read TGTGCCAGCAGCTTAGATAGTCCCCCCGTCCCCTGGCAGGCAGAGCAGTTCTTC.

A note on this clonotype: A read error is possible here, since a much larger clone lies one base away. The chain employs TRBV15 and TRBJ1-1, with a possible D match to TRBD1 (5 bases). Trimming took 7 bases from V and 3 from J, leaving 9 bases between them. Germline CDR1 reads LNHNV; CDR2 reads YYDKDF (reference sequence). This CDR3 is built from 12 residues. The CDR3 nucleotides read TGTGCCACCACGGGGGGGGACACTGAAGCTTTCTTT. It translates to CATTGGDTEAFF.

V usage is TRBV11-1 and J usage is TRBJ1-4; the match to TRBD1 covers 8 bases. This CDR3 comprises 17 residues. After removal of 4 bases from V and 0 bases from J, the junction contained 7 bases not matched to a gene. CDR1 is SGHAT, CDR2 FQDESV, per germline (reference sequence). The CDR3 bases are TGTGCCAGCAGCTCACACAGGGGGGACGCAACTAATGAAAAACTGTTTTTT. Translating it yields CASSSHRGDATNEKLFF.

This clonotype was observed a few times. The CDR3 bases are TGCAGTGCTAGTATCTGGGAAGCCGGCTATGGCTACACCTTC. Protein product: CSASIWEAGYGYTF. The chain is built from TRBV20-1 and TRBJ1-2; D remains unclear. Germline CDR1 DFQATT, CDR2 SNEGSKA (reference sequence). CDR3 length equals 14 residues. Trimming pared 3 bases from V and 4 bases from J, leaving 15 bases between.

V and J are TRBV6-4 and TRBJ2-2; unclear D gene. The CDR3 has 13 residues. The germline V gene has CDR1 MRHNA and CDR2 SNTAGT. The ends were cut back, 3 bases at V and 7 bases at J, with 9 bases in the middle. CDR3 nucleotide sequence: TGTGCCAGCAGTGATGTAGAAGGCGGGGAGCTGTTTTTT. It specifies CASSDVEGGELFF.

This rearrangement joins TRBV18 to TRBJ2-7; 10 bases map to TRBD2. Germline V CDR1 and CDR2: KGHSH, LQKENI. With 3 bases clipped from V and 7 bases from J, the junction kept 9 bases outside the gene matches. This CDR3 has 15 amino acids. The CDR3 region has the DNA TGTGCCAGCTCACCTCCCCTAGCGGGAGTCAGGGAGCAGTACTTC. Residues: CASSPPLAGVREQYF.

This clonotype was observed a handful of times. The chain carries TRBV20-1 and TRBJ2-7, with a tentative D call TRBD1 (6 bases). The V gene's germline CDR1 is DFQATT and CDR2 SNEGSKA (reference sequence). The CDR3 has 17 residues. V was clipped by 0 bases and J by 4 bases, with 22 bases between them. The CDR3 nucleotides are TGCAGTGCTAGAGATCCGCGGTCTTGGGACAAGAAGTACGAGCAGTACTTC. Translation: CSARDPRSWDKKYEQYF.

The chain employs TRBV19 and TRBJ2-4; D could derive from TRBD1 or TRBD2 (5 bases each). The germline V and J ends were trimmed by 3 bases and 0 bases, with 12 bases remaining between them. Per germline, CDR1 LNHDA and CDR2 SQIVND (reference sequence). The CDR3 is made up of 16 amino acids. The CDR3: CASSMSGTGAKNIQYF. CDR3 coding DNA: TGTGCCAGTAGTATGTCAGGGACGGGAGCCAAAAACATTCAGTACTTC.

This clonotype was counted at least ten times. The chain has TRBV12-5 and TRBJ2-1; D remains unclear. With 0 bases removed from V and 9 bases from J, the gap between germline ends came to 18 bases. CDR1 and CDR2 from the germline V gene are LGHNT and FRNRAP. This CDR3 has 16 residues. Written as DNA, the CDR3 is TGTGCTAGTGGTTTGGTATCGTTGCCATACAATAGTGAGCAGTTCTTC. Its translation: CASGLVSLPYNSEQFF.